Reported below is one TCR beta chain. This entry belongs to a study of blood T cell repertoires in COVID-19. How the authors handled the data: Scientists estimated how many nucleated cells there were by amplifying reference gene primers. TCRdb's copy holds only in-frame clones and misses some; the assay was immunoSEQ multiplex PCR. That table supplies the V and J calls and clone size; D and trimming were determined from the DNA. In the table there are a few hundred thousand clones, roughly 85% of which are singletons. V shed 6 bases and J 3 bases; nucleotides not matched to a gene: 23. CDR1 is SNHLY, CDR2 FYNNEI, per germline. The length of the CDR3 is 20 residues.

The source material was peripheral blood. The V and J genes are TRBV2 and TRBJ2-7; 10 bases agree with TRBD2. The sequence was obtained from a man aged 18 to 30 with active or convalescent COVID-19. As DNA, the CDR3 is TGTGCCAGCAGGGCAATTCCTATTCCGGGACTAGCGCGCCGAAACTACGAGCAGTACTTC. Translated: CASRAIPIPGLARRNYEQYF.